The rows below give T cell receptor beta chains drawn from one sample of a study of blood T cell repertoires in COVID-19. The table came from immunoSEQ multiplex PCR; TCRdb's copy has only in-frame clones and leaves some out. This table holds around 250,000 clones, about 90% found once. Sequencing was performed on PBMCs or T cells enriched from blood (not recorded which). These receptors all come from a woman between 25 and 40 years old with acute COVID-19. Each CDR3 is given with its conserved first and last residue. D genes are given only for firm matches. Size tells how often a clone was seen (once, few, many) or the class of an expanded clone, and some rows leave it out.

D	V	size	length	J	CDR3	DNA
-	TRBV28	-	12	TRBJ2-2	CASSAGTGELFF	TGTGCCAGCAGTGCAGGGACCGGGGAGCTGTTTTTT
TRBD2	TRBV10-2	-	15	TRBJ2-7	CASSEPRLAGDEQYF	TGCGCCAGCAGTGAGCCGCGACTAGCGGGGGACGAGCAGTACTTC
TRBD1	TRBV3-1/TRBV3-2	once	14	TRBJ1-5	CASSQRGGLQPQHF	TGTGCCAGCAGCCAGAGAGGGGGCTTGCAGCCCCAGCATTTT
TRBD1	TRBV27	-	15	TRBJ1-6	CASSPGQVYNSPLHF	TGTGCCAGCAGTCCCGGACAGGTTTATAATTCACCCCTCCACTTT
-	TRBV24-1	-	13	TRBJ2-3	CATSDSSTDTQYF	TGTGCCACCAGTGACTCTAGCACAGATACGCAGTATTTT
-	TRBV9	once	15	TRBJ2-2	CASSVAAGNTGELFF	TGTGCCAGCAGCGTAGCCGCAGGGAACACCGGGGAGCTGTTTTTT
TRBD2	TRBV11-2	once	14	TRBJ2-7	CASSFGLAGEEQYF	TGTGCCAGCAGCTTTGGGCTAGCGGGAGAGGAGCAGTACTTC
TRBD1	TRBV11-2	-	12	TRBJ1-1	CASSLNGQGAFF	TGTGCCAGCAGCTTAAATGGACAGGGGGCTTTCTTT
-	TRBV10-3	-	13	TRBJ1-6	CATQGVSNSPLHF	TGTGCCACCCAAGGGGTGTCTAATTCACCCCTCCACTTT
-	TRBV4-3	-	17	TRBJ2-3	CASSQVPDWTATDTQYF	TGCGCCAGCAGCCAAGTCCCCGACTGGACAGCCACAGATACGCAGTATTTT
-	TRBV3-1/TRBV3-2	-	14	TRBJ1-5	CASSQDSGYQPQHF	TGTGCCAGCAGCCAAGATTCCGGGTATCAGCCCCAGCATTTT
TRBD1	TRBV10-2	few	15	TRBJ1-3	CASRQWTGSGNTIYF	TGCGCCAGCAGGCAGTGGACAGGCTCTGGAAACACCATATATTTT
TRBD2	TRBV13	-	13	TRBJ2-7	CASSAPGLGEQYF	TGTGCCAGCAGCGCTCCGGGACTAGGTGAGCAGTACTTC
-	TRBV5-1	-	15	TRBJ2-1	CASSLDQRALNEQFF	TGCGCCAGCAGCTTGGATCAGAGGGCCCTCAATGAGCAGTTCTTC
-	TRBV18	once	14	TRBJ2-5	CASSLTMGRETQYF	TGTGCCAGCTCACTGACTATGGGTCGAGAGACCCAGTACTTC
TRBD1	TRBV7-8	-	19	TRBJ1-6	CASSLGRSGGGYDNSPLHF	TGTGCCAGCAGCTTAGGACGGTCAGGGGGCGGGTATGATAATTCACCCCTCCACTTT
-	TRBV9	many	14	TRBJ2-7	CASSPASASYEQYF	TGTGCCAGCAGCCCCGCTAGCGCCTCCTACGAGCAGTACTTC
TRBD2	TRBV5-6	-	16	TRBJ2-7	CASSGGLAGVANEQYF	TGTGCCAGCAGCGGCGGACTAGCGGGAGTTGCCAACGAGCAGTACTTC
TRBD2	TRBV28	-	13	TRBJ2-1	CASILAGANEQFF	TGTGCCAGCATTCTAGCGGGTGCCAATGAGCAGTTCTTC
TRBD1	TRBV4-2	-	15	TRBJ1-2	CASSQEIQGDYGYTF	TGTGCCAGCAGCCAAGAGATCCAGGGGGACTATGGCTACACCTTC
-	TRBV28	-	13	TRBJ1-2	CASSFTRGDGYTF	TGTGCCAGCAGTTTTACCAGGGGAGATGGCTACACCTTC
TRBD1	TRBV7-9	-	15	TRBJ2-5	CASSLRQGYQETQYF	TGTGCCAGCAGCTTAAGACAGGGATACCAAGAGACCCAGTACTTC
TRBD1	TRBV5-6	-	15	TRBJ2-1	CASSHQGASYNEQFF	TGTGCCAGCAGCCATCAGGGGGCTAGCTACAATGAGCAGTTCTTC
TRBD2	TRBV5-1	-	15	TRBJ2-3	CASSLTSASTDTQYF	TGCGCCAGCAGCTTGACTAGCGCCTCCACAGATACGCAGTATTTT
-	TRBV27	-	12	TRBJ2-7	CASSSPGEEQYF	TGTGCCAGCAGTTCTCCGGGTGAGGAGCAGTACTTC
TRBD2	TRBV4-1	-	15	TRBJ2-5	CASSPRRGDKETQYF	TGCGCCAGCAGCCCCCGTCGGGGGGATAAAGAGACCCAGTACTTC
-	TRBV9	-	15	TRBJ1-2	CASSQERGRYYGYTF	TGTGCCAGCAGCCAAGAGCGTGGGAGATACTATGGCTACACCTTC
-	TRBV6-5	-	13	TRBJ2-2	CASSYSSAGELFF	TGTGCCAGCAGTTACTCCTCCGCCGGGGAGCTGTTTTTT
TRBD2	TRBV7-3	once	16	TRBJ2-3	CASSLSSSGSGDTQYF	TGTGCCAGCAGCTTAAGTTCTAGCGGGAGCGGAGATACGCAGTATTTT
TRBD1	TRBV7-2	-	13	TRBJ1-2	CASSLGQYYGYTF	TGTGCCAGCAGCTTGGGACAGTACTATGGCTACACCTTC
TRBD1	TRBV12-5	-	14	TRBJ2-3	CASGGDSFTDTQYF	TGTGCTAGTGGTGGGGACAGTTTTACAGATACGCAGTATTTT
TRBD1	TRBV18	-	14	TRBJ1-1	CASSPAGGIKGAFF	TGTGCCAGCTCACCGGCAGGGGGCATTAAGGGAGCTTTCTTT
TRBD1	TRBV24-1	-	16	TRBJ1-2	CATSDPEGGTGYGYTF	TGTGCCACCAGTGATCCTGAGGGGGGGACAGGGTATGGCTACACCTTC
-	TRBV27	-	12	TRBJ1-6	CASSFPSTPLHF	TGTGCCAGCAGTTTTCCCTCTACACCCCTCCACTTT
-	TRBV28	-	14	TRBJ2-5	CASSFGGNQETQYF	TGTGCCAGCAGTTTTGGAGGCAACCAAGAGACCCAGTACTTC
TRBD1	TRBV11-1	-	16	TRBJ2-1	CASSLGGTGLWNEQFF	TGTGCCAGCAGCTTAGGAGGGACAGGGTTATGGAATGAGCAGTTCTTC
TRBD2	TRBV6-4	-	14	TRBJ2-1	CASSEVAGGDEQFF	TGTGCCAGCAGTGAGGTAGCGGGAGGGGATGAGCAGTTCTTC
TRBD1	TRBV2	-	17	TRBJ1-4	CASNLRTGKSTNEKLFF	TGTGCCAGCAATCTGCGGACAGGGAAATCAACTAATGAAAAACTGTTTTTT
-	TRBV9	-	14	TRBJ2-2	CASSPYGDTGELFF	TGTGCCAGCAGCCCTTACGGGGACACCGGGGAGCTGTTTTTT
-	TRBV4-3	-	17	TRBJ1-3	CASSQDTFAGSGNTIYF	TGCGCCAGCAGCCAAGATACTTTCGCGGGGTCTGGAAACACCATATATTTT
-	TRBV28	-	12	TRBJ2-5	CAAEGAEETQYF	TGTGCCGCGGAGGGAGCGGAAGAGACCCAGTACTTC
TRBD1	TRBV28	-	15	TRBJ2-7	CASSSGTGPHNEQYF	TGTGCCAGCAGTTCCGGGACAGGGCCTCATAACGAGCAGTACTTC
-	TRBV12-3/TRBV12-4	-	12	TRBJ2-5	CASSKLRETQYF	TGTGCCAGCAGTAAACTCCGAGAGACCCAGTACTTC
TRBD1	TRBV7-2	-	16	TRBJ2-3	CASSLVGQVSTDTQYF	TGTGCCAGCAGCTTAGTAGGACAGGTTAGCACAGATACGCAGTATTTT
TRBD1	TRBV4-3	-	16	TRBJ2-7	CASSQDWGQRSYEQYF	TGCGCCAGCAGCCAAGACTGGGGACAGCGGTCCTACGAGCAGTACTTC
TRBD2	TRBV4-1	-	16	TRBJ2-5	CASSPLAGGRRETQYF	TGCGCCAGCAGCCCATTAGCGGGAGGGCGGCGAGAGACCCAGTACTTC
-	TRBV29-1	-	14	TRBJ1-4	CSVAPGQGGEKLFF	TGCAGCGTTGCCCCGGGACAAGGAGGTGAAAAACTGTTTTTT
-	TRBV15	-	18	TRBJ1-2	CATSRDPRGGLKNYGYTF	TGTGCCACCAGCAGAGATCCTAGGGGGGGGCTTAAAAACTATGGCTACACCTTC
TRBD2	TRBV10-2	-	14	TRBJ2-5	CASTLAGIKETQYF	TGCGCCAGTACACTAGCGGGAATTAAAGAGACCCAGTACTTC
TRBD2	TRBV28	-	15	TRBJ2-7	CASSLTERDIYEQYF	TGTGCCAGCAGTTTAACGGAGCGGGATATCTACGAGCAGTACTTC
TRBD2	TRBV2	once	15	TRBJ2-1	CASRPTSGRPNEQFF	TGTGCCAGCAGGCCCACTAGCGGGAGACCTAATGAGCAGTTCTTC
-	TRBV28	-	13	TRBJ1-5	CASSQTPGQPQHF	TGTGCCAGCAGCCAAACGCCAGGGCAGCCCCAGCATTTT
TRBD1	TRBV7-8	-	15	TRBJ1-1	CASKYRDRGSDEAFF	TGTGCCAGCAAGTATCGGGACAGGGGTTCTGATGAAGCTTTCTTT
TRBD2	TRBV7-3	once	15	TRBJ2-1	CASSPGAGGYNEQFF	TGTGCCAGCAGCCCTGGGGCGGGAGGCTACAATGAGCAGTTCTTC
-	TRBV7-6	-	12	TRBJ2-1	CASSAGGNEQFF	TGTGCCAGCAGCGCCGGTGGCAATGAGCAGTTCTTC
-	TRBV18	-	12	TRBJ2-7	CASSPRGNEQYF	TGTGCCAGCTCACCGAGAGGGAACGAGCAGTACTTC